One sample yielded the 13 T cell receptor beta chains listed below, sequenced in a study of molecular identifiers for immune sequencing clone quantification. TCRdb itself ran the PCR reads through MiXCR, one entry per CDR3 protein. The sample lists about 640,000 distinct CDR3 sequences, 15% to 20% occurring once. The sequencing sample was made of naive CD8+ T cells from blood, with Jurkat cell RNA spiked in. Regarding subset: FACS-sorted CD8+CD4-CCR7+CD45RA+ naive T cells. Receptors originate from a human donor in good health. Some libraries in this study had Jurkat cell RNA spiked in.

As to this clonotype: A read error may be the cause here, since a much bigger clone is one base away. The chain joins TRBV10-2 to TRBJ1-1; D call uncertain. The CDR3 extends over 17 amino acids. CDR1 is WSHSY and CDR2 is SAAADI in the germline V gene. V was clipped by 3 bases and J by 0 bases, with 17 bases between them. CDR3 protein: CASSDPASNFMNTEAFF. CDR3 DNA: TGCGCCAGCAGTGACCCAGCGAGTAACTTTATGAACACTGAAGCTTTCTTT.

This clonotype showed up many times. The chain recombines TRBV7-9 with TRBJ1-1; D gene uncertain. Between the trimmed V and J ends, which lost 4 bases and 7 bases, there was a span of 13 bases. The CDR3 spans 13 residues. Germline loops: CDR1 SEHNR, CDR2 FQNEAQ (reference sequence). CDR3 loop: CASSSEAGREAFF. In nucleotides, the CDR3 is TGTGCCAGCAGCTCCGAGGCCGGGCGTGAAGCTTTCTTT.

This clonotype was seen ten or more times. The chain recombines TRBV6-2 or TRBV6-3 with TRBJ2-3; D gene unclear. This CDR3 has 13 residues. The germline gives CDR1 MNHEY, CDR2 SVGEGT. V was shortened by 1 base and J by 5 bases, with 7 bases between the two germline ends. The CDR3 nucleotides read TGTGCCAGCAGTTACTACCCTCTAGATACGCAGTATTTT. It codes for CASSYYPLDTQYF.

This clonotype has a count of ten or more. This chain uses TRBV5-6 with TRBJ1-6; D unresolved. CDR1 and CDR2 (germline): SGHDT, YYEEEE. Trimming removed 1 base at V and 0 bases at J, with 8 bases between. The CDR3 sequence is 16 residues long. For the CDR3, the DNA is TGTGCCAGCAGCTTGAAAGCGGGCTCCTATAATTCACCCCTCCACTTT. This codes for CASSLKAGSYNSPLHF.

This clonotype has a count of ten or more. This rearrangement joins TRBV20-1 to TRBJ2-1; D is undetermined. CDR1 is DFQATT, CDR2 SNEGSKA, per germline (reference sequence). CDR3 size: 16 residues. Trimming shortened V by 1 base and J by 0 bases, and 13 bases separated the two germline ends. The CDR3 nucleotides are TGCAGTGCTAGAGTTTCCAGTCCCTACTCCTACAATGAGCAGTTCTTC. Translation: CSARVSSPYSYNEQFF.

On this clonotype itself: This CDR3 is missing its conserved last phenylalanine or tryptophan, likely due to a read error. The chain carries TRBV15 and TRBJ1-1; no reliable D call. The CDR3 runs to 12 residues. The V gene lost 5 bases and the J gene lost 1 base, with 5 bases spanning the gap. Germline V gives CDR1 LNHNV, CDR2 YYDKDF (reference sequence). DNA for the CDR3: TGTGCCACCAGCGAGAGGAACACTGAAGCTTTCCTT. This encodes CATSERNTEAFL.

V gene TRBV5-1 combines with J gene TRBJ1-1; D not resolved. Germline V gene data show CDR1 as SGHRS and CDR2 as YFSETQ. The germline V and J ends were trimmed by 7 bases and 2 bases, with 12 bases remaining between them. This CDR3 has 13 amino acids. The DNA of the CDR3 is TGCGCCAGCGGTTTAGGGATTAACACTGAAGCTTTCTTT. Amino acids: CASGLGINTEAFF.

This CDR3 is CASSIGATSYGYTF. The CDR3, as DNA: TGTGCCAGTAGTATAGGGGCCACGAGCTATGGCTACACCTTC. The chain combines TRBV19 with TRBJ1-2; D is uncertain. The CDR3 spans 14 residues. V lost 1 base and J lost 4, with 10 bases in between. From germline, CDR1 is LNHDA and CDR2 SQIVND (reference sequence).

This clonotype was counted many times. The chain combines TRBV28 with TRBJ1-5, with a possible D match to TRBD1 (5 bases). The CDR3 has 18 amino acids. CDR1 and CDR2 (germline): MDHEN, SYDVKM. Trimming cost V 5 bases and J 5 bases, with 25 bases left between them. CDR3 sequence reads: CASSPPRGLRLVDQPQHF. The CDR3 nucleotides are TGTGCCAGCAGTCCACCCCGGGGGTTGAGATTGGTGGATCAGCCCCAGCATTTT.

The chain uses TRBV19 and TRBJ1-2; 9 positions match TRBD1. Trimming took 4 bases from V and 2 from J; bases not matched to a gene: 5. Germline V lookup: CDR1 LNHDA, CDR2 SQIVND (reference sequence). This CDR3 is built from 15 residues. CDR3 in amino acids: CASSTWDRANYGYTF. CDR3 coding DNA: TGTGCCAGTAGTACCTGGGACAGGGCCAACTATGGCTACACCTTC.

This clonotype has a handful of counts. V and J are TRBV30 and TRBJ1-1, with TRBD1 as a possible D gene (6 bases). CDR3 length: 13 amino acids. Germline-derived CDR1 and CDR2 are GTSNPN and SVGIG (reference sequence). V lost 8 bases and J 6 bases, leaving 19 bases between the germline ends. CDR3 amino acids: CAGHRQVGSEAFF. The DNA of the CDR3 is TGTGCCGGACACCGACAGGTTGGTTCTGAAGCTTTCTTT.

Note on this clonotype: A read error may be the cause here, since a much bigger clone is one base away. The chain has TRBV7-8 and TRBJ1-6, with no clear D. The CDR3 runs to 16 residues. Germline V gene data show CDR1 as SGHVS and CDR2 as FQNEAQ. Deletions cut 1 base from V and 3 bases from J, with 10 bases between. The chain's CDR3 is CASSLGQNYYNSPLHF. The CDR3 region has the DNA TGTGCCAGCAGCTTAGGGCAGAACTACTATAATTCACCCCTCCACTTT.

This clonotype was detected ten times or more. The chain uses TRBV5-1 and TRBJ2-7; D possibly matches TRBD1 or TRBD2 (5 bases each). The CDR3 consists of 13 residues. The germline gives CDR1 SGHRS, CDR2 YFSETQ. V lost 6 bases to trimming and J lost 2 bases, with 12 bases between them. The CDR3: CASNSGPTYEQYF. CDR3 DNA sequence: TGCGCCAGCAATTCGGGGCCGACCTACGAGCAGTACTTC.